Described below is a single TCR beta chain sequence and its context. This entry belongs to a study of blood T cell repertoires in COVID-19. Across the study: PBMCs, B-cell-depleted T cells, or T cells provided the cDNA or gDNA that made up the material.

This CDR3 comprises 14 residues. Trimming stripped 0 bases from V and 8 bases from J, with 10 bases between. CDR1 is MGHRA, CDR2 YSYEKL, per germline. TCRdb's copy holds only in-frame clones and misses some; the assay was immunoSEQ multiplex PCR. The repertoire includes 200,000 to 250,000 clones, 92% of them detected once, and 0.95% to 1.5% sits in the top ten. The rearrangement uses TRBV4-1 and TRBJ2-2, with unresolved D. The sample comprised peripheral blood. The clonotype was recovered from a man aged 25 to 40 with acute or convalescent COVID-19. The CDR3 coding sequence is TGCGCCAGCAGCCAAGAATCCGTTGAGGGGGAGCTGTTTTTT. Translation gives CASSQESVEGELFF.